The next 13 T cell receptor beta chains were all read from a single sample in a study of blood T cell repertoires in COVID-19. This table comes from immunoSEQ multiplex PCR, and its TCRdb copy is limited to in-frame clones, with some not included. The sample has hundreds of thousands of clones; 80% to 90% are singletons. The sequenced sample consisted of peripheral blood. The receptors were gathered from a woman between 25 and 40 years old with active or convalescent COVID-19.

This sequence joins TRBV12-5 and TRBJ2-1; D is perhaps TRBD2 (5 bases). V was cut by 6 bases and J by 5 bases, with 14 bases left in between. Germline CDR1 and CDR2: LGHNT and FRNRAP. The CDR3 contains 14 residues. In DNA, the CDR3 is TGTGCTAGTGGCCCCCCGGCGGGCGACAATGAGCAGTTCTTC. Translating it yields CASGPPAGDNEQFF.

This clone was detected once. This sequence joins TRBV10-1 and TRBJ2-2; tentative D call: TRBD2 (6 bases). The CDR3 has 17 amino acids. The V gene's germline CDR1 is WNHNN and CDR2 SYGVQD (reference sequence). V was shortened by 3 bases and J by 5 bases, with 19 bases between the two germline ends. This chain's CDR3 is CASSDGGSPEITGELFF. CDR3 bases: TGCGCCAGCAGTGACGGGGGTTCCCCCGAAATTACCGGGGAGCTGTTTTTT.

CDR3 bases: TGTGCCAGCAGCCACGAAAACATTCAGTACTTC. Its translation is CASSHENIQYF. The chain has TRBV3-1 (or the pseudogene TRBV3-2) and TRBJ2-4; no definite D call. The CDR3 is made up of 11 amino acids. Trimming left V 3 bases short and J 5 bases short, with 2 bases between. Germline-derived CDR1 and CDR2 are LGHDT and YNNKEL (reference sequence).

The J gene is TRBJ2-7, the V gene TRBV30; 7 bases map to TRBD1. This CDR3 contains 15 residues. Germline loops: CDR1 GTSNPN, CDR2 SVGIG (reference sequence). V lost 0 bases to trimming and J lost 0 bases; unmatched junction nucleotides: 5. The CDR3 DNA reads as TGTGCCTGGAGTGTGGGCAGGGGGTTCTCCTACGAGCAGTACTTC. It yields the protein CAWSVGRGFSYEQYF.

The V call is TRBV6-1, the J call TRBJ2-7; 10 nucleotides match TRBD2. In germline, CDR1 is MNHNS, CDR2 SASEGT. The CDR3 sequence is 15 residues long. The junction had 6 bases not matched to a gene; V was cut back by 2 bases and J by 5 bases. The CDR3 region is CASSEIIAGGHEQYF. In DNA form, the CDR3 reads TGTGCCAGCAGTGAAATAATAGCGGGGGGCCACGAGCAGTACTTC.

V gene TRBV19 combines with J gene TRBJ1-5; D possibly corresponds to TRBD1 (5 bases). The CDR3 is 15 amino acids. CDR1 and CDR2 (germline): LNHDA, SQIVND (reference sequence). Trimming took 6 bases from V and 3 from J, leaving 15 bases between them. The CDR3: CASSDGGGDNQPQHF. The CDR3 nucleotides read TGTGCCAGTAGCGACGGGGGGGGAGACAATCAGCCCCAGCATTTT.

The chain carries TRBV7-2 and TRBJ1-1; D is unresolved. The CDR3 is made up of 14 amino acids. CDR1 and CDR2 (germline): SGHTA, FQGNSA. Trimming removed 1 base at V and 5 bases at J, with 11 bases between. In nucleotides, the CDR3 is TGTGCCAGCAGCTTAGAGAGACTCCTAACTGAAGCTTTCTTT. Protein: CASSLERLLTEAFF.

This chain links TRBV30 with TRBJ2-1; D uncertain. Germline V gene sequence: CDR1 GTSNPN, CDR2 SVGIG (reference sequence). Trimming cost V 1 base and J 9 bases, with 13 bases left between them. The CDR3 length is 13 residues. The DNA of the CDR3 is TGTGCCTGGAGTGGCGGCCCCCCGGGTGAGCAGTTCTTC. This encodes CAWSGGPPGEQFF.

The rearrangement links TRBV6-5 to TRBJ2-3; 9 nucleotides line up with TRBD2. V was pared by 6 bases and J by 6 bases, with 10 bases of the junction left unmatched. CDR3 length: 15 amino acids. CDR1 is MNHEY, CDR2 SVGAGI, per germline. For the CDR3, the DNA is TGTGCCAGCAGCAAAATAGCGGGGGCTGCGGATACGCAGTATTTT. Translating it yields CASSKIAGAADTQYF.

The V gene is TRBV18, the J gene TRBJ2-1, with TRBD1 matching 12 bases. The CDR3 extends over 16 amino acids. Per germline, CDR1 KGHSH and CDR2 LQKENI. With V trimmed by 3 bases and J by 2 bases, 2 bases remained unmatched. The chain's CDR3 is CASSPGQGATYNEQFF. The CDR3 region has the DNA TGTGCCAGCTCACCGGGACAGGGGGCGACCTACAATGAGCAGTTCTTC.

This sequence joins TRBV7-9 and TRBJ2-1; no firm D call. Germline-derived CDR1 and CDR2 are SEHNR and FQNEAQ (reference sequence). The CDR3 loop spans 13 amino acids. Trimming shortened V by 3 bases and J by 4 bases, and 7 bases separated the two germline ends. In DNA, the CDR3 is TGTGCCAGCAGCTTCTCACAGTACAATGAGCAGTTCTTC. Translation: CASSFSQYNEQFF.

This clone came up once. The chain carries TRBV27 and TRBJ2-3, with 11 bases that match TRBD2. V gave up 5 bases and J gave up 4 bases; unmatched junction bases: 8. The V gene's germline CDR1 is MNHEY and CDR2 SMNVEV (reference sequence). The CDR3 extends over 16 amino acids. CDR3: CASSPLTSGTADTQYF. The CDR3 DNA sequence: TGTGCCAGCAGTCCCCTGACTAGCGGGACGGCAGATACGCAGTATTTT.

The table lists this clone with a few counts. This chain links TRBV11-2 with TRBJ1-2; the D is unclear. Deletions cut 1 base from V and 4 bases from J, with 13 bases between. The CDR3 is made up of 15 amino acids. In germline, CDR1 is SGHAT, CDR2 FQNNGV. DNA for the CDR3: TGTGCCAGCAGCTTAGGCAGTGGCGGAGGCTATGGCTACACCTTC. Residues: CASSLGSGGGYGYTF.